This is a list of T cell receptor beta chains from one sample in a study of human T cells and chemical hapten exposure. TCRdb re-derived calls from the RACE reads in MiXCR, one entry per CDR3 protein. Of tens of thousands of distinct CDR3 sequences listed, approximately 13% are singletons. The sequences come from whole blood, collected in connection with sensitization to the hapten diphenylcyclopropenone (DPC). The receptors stem from a woman in her 30s with alopecia areata. Some clones in this sample may be carry-over from other donors' samples. Each CDR3 is given with its conserved first and last residue. Each record gives: D gene, J gene, clone size, V gene, CDR3 protein, CDR3 DNA. The D gene is left open where the match is weak. The size field is filled for only some rows; it gives once, few, many or a size class.

d_call: .; j_call: TRBJ2-1; clone_size: many; v_call: TRBV14; cdr3_aa: CASSQDLPHYNEQFF; cdr3_nt: TGTGCCAGCAGCCAAGATCTCCCCCACTACAATGAGCAGTTCTTC
d_call: .; j_call: TRBJ2-5; clone_size: many; v_call: TRBV6-2/TRBV6-3; cdr3_aa: CASNFGQETQYF; cdr3_nt: TGTGCCAGCAACTTTGGGCAAGAGACCCAGTACTTC
d_call: TRBD1; j_call: TRBJ2-5; clone_size: many; v_call: TRBV29-1; cdr3_aa: CSVRGTGAQETQYF; cdr3_nt: TGCAGCGTTAGAGGGACAGGGGCACAAGAGACCCAGTACTTC
d_call: .; j_call: TRBJ2-3; clone_size: .; v_call: TRBV5-1; cdr3_aa: CASSFNPFTDTQYF; cdr3_nt: TGCGCCAGCAGCTTCAACCCGTTCACAGATACGCAGTATTTT
d_call: .; j_call: TRBJ2-1; clone_size: .; v_call: TRBV6-2/TRBV6-3; cdr3_aa: CATSLSFGGNEQFF; cdr3_nt: TGTGCCACCTCTCTATCATTTGGCGGCAATGAGCAGTTCTTC
d_call: .; j_call: TRBJ2-7; clone_size: many; v_call: TRBV7-9; cdr3_aa: CASSPGSTDILSF; cdr3_nt: TGTGCCAGCAGCCCCGGTTCGACGGACATCCTCTCCTTC
d_call: TRBD2; j_call: TRBJ2-3; clone_size: few; v_call: TRBV5-5; cdr3_aa: CASSSAGLAGVRGTDTQYF; cdr3_nt: TGTGCCAGCAGTTCCGCTGGGCTAGCGGGAGTGCGGGGCACAGATACGCAGTATTTT
d_call: TRBD1; j_call: TRBJ2-4; clone_size: .; v_call: TRBV18; cdr3_aa: CASSPVFGTGERNIQYF; cdr3_nt: TGTGCCAGCTCACCAGTTTTCGGGACAGGGGAGAGAAACATTCAGTACTTC
d_call: .; j_call: TRBJ2-3; clone_size: few; v_call: TRBV28; cdr3_aa: CASSPGLDPPLTQYF; cdr3_nt: TGTGCCAGCTCACCGGGCTTAGACCCCCCGCTAACGCAGTATTTT
d_call: .; j_call: TRBJ1-1; clone_size: .; v_call: TRBV28; cdr3_aa: CASSLGQEAFF; cdr3_nt: TGTGCCAGCAGTTTGGGGCAAGAAGCTTTCTTT
d_call: .; j_call: TRBJ2-6; clone_size: few; v_call: TRBV7-3; cdr3_aa: CASSASGAPGANVLTF; cdr3_nt: TGTGCCAGCAGCGCAAGTGGGGCGCCCGGGGCCAACGTCCTGACTTTC
d_call: .; j_call: TRBJ2-7; clone_size: .; v_call: TRBV7-6; cdr3_aa: CASSDRGPAYEQYF; cdr3_nt: TGTGCCAGCAGTGACCGGGGTCCAGCCTACGAGCAGTACTTC
d_call: .; j_call: TRBJ2-7; clone_size: many; v_call: TRBV20-1; cdr3_aa: CSALRLASDLSYEQYF; cdr3_nt: TGCAGTGCGCTCCGCCTGGCTAGCGATCTATCCTACGAGCAGTACTTC
d_call: .; j_call: TRBJ2-2; clone_size: many; v_call: TRBV5-1; cdr3_aa: CASSPPSAGLTGELFF; cdr3_nt: TGCGCCAGCAGCCCCCCCTCAGCCGGACTCACCGGGGAGCTGTTTTTT
d_call: .; j_call: TRBJ2-6; clone_size: .; v_call: TRBV3-1; cdr3_aa: CASSQPRTAGANVLTF; cdr3_nt: TGTGCCAGCAGCCAACCCAGGACAGCTGGGGCCAACGTCCTGACTTTC
d_call: .; j_call: TRBJ2-1; clone_size: few; v_call: TRBV21-1; cdr3_aa: CASTHDPQVPRTPSYNEQFF; cdr3_nt: TGTGCCAGCACCCACGACCCACAGGTCCCTCGGACCCCCTCCTACAATGAGCAGTTCTTC
d_call: .; j_call: TRBJ2-1; clone_size: many; v_call: TRBV5-6; cdr3_aa: CASSARQGWFF; cdr3_nt: TGTGCCAGCAGCGCTCGGCAGGGATGGTTCTTC
d_call: TRBD1; j_call: TRBJ1-6; clone_size: .; v_call: TRBV4-3; cdr3_aa: CASSHVTGGSNSPLHF; cdr3_nt: TGCGCCAGCAGCCACGTGACAGGGGGCTCGAATTCACCCCTCCACTTT
d_call: .; j_call: TRBJ1-2; clone_size: many; v_call: TRBV7-9; cdr3_aa: CASSRLGTNYGYTF; cdr3_nt: TGTGCCAGCAGCCGACTTGGGACAAACTATGGCTACACCTTC
d_call: .; j_call: TRBJ2-5; clone_size: few; v_call: TRBV30; cdr3_aa: CAWSRRIQETQYF; cdr3_nt: TGTGCCTGGTCCCGCAGGATCCAAGAGACCCAGTACTTC
d_call: TRBD2; j_call: TRBJ2-1; clone_size: many; v_call: TRBV2; cdr3_aa: CASSSGRLADNEQFF; cdr3_nt: TGTGCCAGCAGTTCGGGGCGTCTAGCGGATAATGAGCAGTTCTTC
d_call: TRBD2; j_call: TRBJ2-5; clone_size: .; v_call: TRBV29-1; cdr3_aa: CSVEVRVGGSKVVGQETQYF; cdr3_nt: TGCAGCGTTGAAGTCCGCGTGGGCGGGAGTAAGGTGGTTGGCCAAGAGACCCAGTACTTC
d_call: .; j_call: TRBJ2-7; clone_size: few; v_call: TRBV3-1; cdr3_aa: CATQGLGEQYF; cdr3_nt: TGTGCCACACAGGGTTTGGGCGAGCAGTACTTC
d_call: .; j_call: TRBJ1-5; clone_size: .; v_call: TRBV28; cdr3_aa: CASRMSNQPQHF; cdr3_nt: TGTGCCAGCAGAATGTCTAATCAGCCCCAGCATTTT
d_call: TRBD1; j_call: TRBJ1-2; clone_size: few; v_call: TRBV27; cdr3_aa: CASSVGTGGNYGYTF; cdr3_nt: TGTGCCAGCAGTGTCGGGACAGGGGGGAACTATGGCTACACCTTC
d_call: .; j_call: TRBJ2-5; clone_size: few; v_call: TRBV5-1; cdr3_aa: CASSRTEQETQYF; cdr3_nt: TGCGCCAGCAGCCGGACAGAACAAGAGACCCAGTACTTC
d_call: TRBD2; j_call: TRBJ2-1; clone_size: .; v_call: TRBV5-1; cdr3_aa: CASSLDGRPNEQFF; cdr3_nt: TGCGCCAGCAGCTTGGACGGGAGGCCCAATGAGCAGTTCTTC